This entry lists 19 T cell receptor beta chains sequenced from one sample in a study of T cells after yellow fever vaccination (dated by TCRdb to between 2019 and 2020). Library creation used 5' RACE. This sample was sequenced with an Illumina HiSeq 2500. TCRdb reprocessed the public reads (quality trimming at Q25 with fastp, clone calling with MiXCR) and kept in-frame beta chains. Each CDR3 protein gets just one entry, which takes the most common genes and DNA from the rows behind it. In all, the sample holds a few hundred thousand distinct CDR3 sequences, and 8.1% of those were seen once. The ten most abundant clones make up under 20% of the sample. In light of the paper, this sample's treatment or condition label describes: live attenuated yellow fever vaccine strain. Sequenced material: PBMCs, taken about 41 days after the first yellow fever vaccination. Receptor source: a man younger than 35 who received the YFV17D yellow fever vaccine.

Sample share makes this clonotype medium-sized (0.01 to 0.1%). At one end the junction does not follow the germline gene, possibly because of a read error. CDR3 bases: TGTGCCAGCAGTCTCAGACAGGGAAACACTGAAGCTTTCTTT. It yields the protein CASSLRQGNTEAFF. The rearrangement uses TRBV5-1 and TRBJ1-1; TRBD1 agrees at 7 bases. The CDR3 extends over 14 amino acids. Germline assignment: CDR1 SGHRS and CDR2 YFSETQ.

This clonotype was seen at least ten times. The chain combines TRBV20-1 with TRBJ2-1; TRBD2 matches at 16 bases. V lost 7 bases, J lost 8 bases, and 2 bases stayed unmatched. Per germline, CDR1 DFQATT and CDR2 SNEGSKA (reference sequence). This CDR3 is built from 13 residues. CDR3 nucleotide sequence: TGCAGTGGGGGACTAGCGGGGGGGTATGAGCAGTTCTTC. This encodes CSGGLAGGYEQFF.

This clonotype was counted between two and nine times. V gene TRBV28 combines with J gene TRBJ2-3; tentatively, D is TRBD1 (5 bases). The CDR3 covers 14 residues. The ends were cut back, 6 bases at V and 0 bases at J, with 10 bases in the middle. Germline CDR1 is MDHEN and CDR2 is SYDVKM. CDR3 DNA: TGTGCCAGCAGAAACAGGTTCAGCACAGATACGCAGTATTTT. Amino acid sequence: CASRNRFSTDTQYF.

The sample holds a few counts of this clonotype. The chain joins TRBV3-1 to TRBJ2-1; the D gene is possibly TRBD2 (6 bases). Germline values: CDR1 LGHDT, CDR2 YNNKEL (reference sequence). This CDR3 is built from 17 residues. Between the trimmed V and J ends, which lost 4 bases and 0 bases, there was a span of 16 bases. CDR3 sequence (DNA): TGTGCCAGCAGCCCTCGTGTAGCGGAGAGCTCCTACAATGAGCAGTTCTTC. It yields the protein CASSPRVAESSYNEQFF.

This clonotype was seen only a few times. The chain recombines TRBV12-3 or TRBV12-4 with TRBJ1-1; D is perhaps TRBD1 (6 bases). Between the trimmed V and J ends, which lost 6 bases and 5 bases, there was a span of 19 bases. The CDR3 extends over 15 amino acids. The CDR3 DNA follows: TGTGCCAGCAGCCCTTCCCCGGGGGGCGAGACTGAAGCTTTCTTT. This sequence encodes CASSPSPGGETEAFF.

This clonotype appeared a few times. The chain has TRBV7-3 and TRBJ2-3, with 9 positions matching TRBD2. CDR1 is SGHTA and CDR2 is FQGTGA in the germline V gene. The V gene end was trimmed by 5 bases and the J gene end by 2 bases; junction bases not matched to a gene: 14. The CDR3 runs to 18 residues. CDR3: CASSNSPGLAGNTDTQYF. The CDR3 nucleotides are TGTGCCAGCAGCAATAGCCCCGGGCTAGCGGGGAACACAGATACGCAGTATTTT.

This chain uses TRBV7-2 with TRBJ1-1, with D uncertain. The CDR3 extends over 13 amino acids. V lost 5 bases and J 3 bases, leaving 10 bases between the germline ends. CDR1 and CDR2 (germline): SGHTA, FQGNSA. CDR3 nucleotide sequence: TGTGCCAGCAGCCCTGACACTTACACTGAAGCTTTCTTT. It is translated as CASSPDTYTEAFF.

The rearrangement joins TRBV5-1 to TRBJ2-3; TRBD1 matches 8 bases. V trimming: 3 bases; J trimming: 1 base; junction bases outside the gene matches: 4. The CDR3 contains 15 residues. Germline assignment: CDR1 SGHRS and CDR2 YFSETQ. The CDR3, as DNA: TGCGCCAGCAGCTCGGACAGGGTTCGCACAGATACGCAGTATTTT. This sequence encodes CASSSDRVRTDTQYF.

The genes are TRBV6-6 and TRBJ2-7; TRBD2 aligns across 7 bases. CDR3 size: 13 residues. The germline CDR1 and CDR2 sequences are MNHNY and SVGAGI (reference sequence). The V segment lost 4 bases and the J segment 2 bases; nucleotides outside the gene matches: 2. CDR3: CASSWDYTYEQYV. CDR3 DNA: TGTGCCAGCAGTTGGGACTACACCTACGAGCAGTACGTC.

In this sample, this clonotype turned up a few times. The chain combines TRBV19 with TRBJ2-2; TRBD2 matches 8 bases. V gave up 6 bases and J gave up 4 bases; unmatched junction bases: 10. The CDR3 is 16 residues long. Looked up from germline, CDR1 is LNHDA and CDR2 is SQIVND (reference sequence). For the CDR3, the DNA is TGTGCCAGTAGACCCCCCGGGACTAGACGCACCGGGGAGCTGTTTTTT. Amino acid sequence: CASRPPGTRRTGELFF. Complete variable domain (other parts from reference TRBV19 and TRBJ2-2): DGGITQSPKYLFRKEGQNVTLSCEQNLNHDAMYWYRQDPGQGLRLIYYSQIVNDFQKGDIAEGYSVSREKKESFPLTVTSAQKNPTAFYLCASRPPGTRRTGELFFGEGSRLTVL.

This chain uses TRBV9 with TRBJ2-3; D is ambiguous. Trimming pared 2 bases from V and 2 bases from J, leaving 15 bases between. The V gene's germline CDR1 is SGDLS and CDR2 YYNGEE. The CDR3 spans 16 residues. CDR3 DNA sequence: TGTGCCAGCAGCGTTTCTGTGCAGAGAGACACAGATACGCAGTATTTT. Amino acid sequence: CASSVSVQRDTDTQYF.

The V and J genes are TRBV5-1 and TRBJ2-5, with TRBD2 as a possible D gene (6 bases). V dropped 0 bases and J dropped 4 bases, with 10 bases sitting between them. The CDR3 has 14 residues. CDR1 SGHRS and CDR2 YFSETQ come from the germline V gene. The CDR3, as DNA: TGCGCCAGCAGCTTGGGGATGGGGGGAGAGACCCAGTACTTC. Translating it yields CASSLGMGGETQYF.

The CDR3 DNA sequence: TGTGCCAGCAGCTTGCGTTGGACTAGCGGGGGGGCCAATGAGCAGTTCTTC. Translated, it gives CASSLRWTSGGANEQFF. The rearrangement joins TRBV11-1 to TRBJ2-1; 15 positions agree with TRBD2. The CDR3 is 17 residues long. V lost 3 bases to trimming and J lost 6 bases; unmatched junction nucleotides: 6. Per the germline V gene, CDR1 is SGHAT and CDR2 is FQDESV (reference sequence).

The chain couples TRBV5-1 to TRBJ2-1, with 7 nucleotides matching TRBD1. V gave up 0 bases and J gave up 4 bases; unmatched junction bases: 4. Germline assignment: CDR1 SGHRS and CDR2 YFSETQ. The CDR3 extends over 15 amino acids. Here the CDR3 DNA reads TGCGCCAGCAGCTTGGAAGGACAGGTTTACAATGAGCAGTTCTTC. Protein: CASSLEGQVYNEQFF.

Only a few counts were recorded for this clonotype. The chain couples TRBV6-5 to TRBJ2-5; D may be TRBD2 (7 bases). Germline lookup yields CDR1 MNHEY and CDR2 SVGAGI. V lost 2 bases to trimming and J lost 5 bases, with 15 bases between them. This CDR3 region has 15 residues. Written as DNA, the CDR3 is TGTGCCAGCAGTTACGAGGGGGGGATACGGGAGACCCAGTACTTC. Amino acid sequence: CASSYEGGIRETQYF.

V usage is TRBV6-1 and J usage is TRBJ2-5; 9 nucleotides match TRBD2. With V trimmed by 6 bases and J by 0 bases, 5 bases remained unmatched. The CDR3 has 15 amino acids. Germline V lookup: CDR1 MNHNS, CDR2 SASEGT. The CDR3 sequence is CASSIAGANQETQYF. CDR3 bases: TGTGCCAGCAGCATAGCGGGGGCCAACCAAGAGACCCAGTACTTC.

This clonotype was counted between two and nine times. The chain combines TRBV20-1 with TRBJ1-3; 8 positions agree with TRBD1. This CDR3 region has 19 residues. CDR1 is DFQATT and CDR2 is SNEGSKA in the germline V gene (reference sequence). J was trimmed by 1 base and V by 6 bases; bases with no gene match: 20. The CDR3 reads CSALTGTGFHAGSGNTIYF. Here the CDR3 DNA reads TGCAGTGCGCTAACCGGGACAGGATTCCACGCCGGTTCTGGAAACACCATATATTTT.

This clonotype was counted a few times. This chain links TRBV24-1 with TRBJ1-4; no clear D gene. Trimming pared 3 bases from V and 5 bases from J, leaving 9 bases between. There are 14 residues in the CDR3. CDR1 is KGHDR and CDR2 is SFDVKD in the germline V gene. The CDR3 spells CATSDRSENEKLFF. CDR3 sequence (DNA): TGTGCCACCAGTGATCGGTCCGAGAATGAAAAACTGTTTTTT.

V usage is TRBV10-3 and J usage is TRBJ2-5; 9 positions agree with TRBD2. The CDR3 runs to 14 residues. V lost 6 bases, J lost 3 bases, and 5 bases stayed unmatched. Germline V lookup: CDR1 ENHRY, CDR2 SYGVKD. CDR3 in DNA: TGTGCCATCAGCCTAGCGGGGAGCGAAGAGACCCAGTACTTC. Translation: CAISLAGSEETQYF.